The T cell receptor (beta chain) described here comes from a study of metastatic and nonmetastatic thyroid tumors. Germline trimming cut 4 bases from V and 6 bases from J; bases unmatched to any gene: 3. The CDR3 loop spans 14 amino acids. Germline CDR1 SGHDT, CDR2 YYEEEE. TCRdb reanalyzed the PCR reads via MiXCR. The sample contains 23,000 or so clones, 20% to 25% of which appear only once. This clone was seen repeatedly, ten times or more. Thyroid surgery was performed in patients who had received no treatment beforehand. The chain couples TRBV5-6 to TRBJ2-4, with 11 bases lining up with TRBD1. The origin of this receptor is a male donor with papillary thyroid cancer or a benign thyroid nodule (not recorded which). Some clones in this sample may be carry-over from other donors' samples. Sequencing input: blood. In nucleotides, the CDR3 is TGTGCCAGCAGCCCGGGGACAGGGGGAAACATTCAGTACTTC. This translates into CASSPGTGGNIQYF. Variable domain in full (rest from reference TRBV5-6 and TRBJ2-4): DAGVTQSPTHLIKTRGQQVTLRCSPKSGHDTVSWYQQALGQGPQFIFQYYEEEERQRGNFPDRFSGHQFPNYSSELNVNALLLGDSALYLCASSPGTGGNIQYFGAGTRLSVL.